This entry lists 5 T cell receptor beta chains sequenced from one sample in a study of radiation and T cells in renal cell carcinoma. As to time point: blood 2 weeks post-SBRT. As for treatment: 15 Gy SBRT to primary tumor, nephrectomy 4 weeks later. Sequencing was performed with immunoSEQ multiplex PCR; in TCRdb, only in-frame clones are kept and a portion is missing. The sample contains fewer than 90,000 clones, 80% to 90% of which appear only once. The source material was blood, sampled from a patient whose treatment included radiotherapy and nephrectomy. The receptor set was obtained from a woman between 50 and 59 years old with renal cell carcinoma.

The chain carries TRBV9 and TRBJ2-7; D ambiguous. Germline assignment: CDR1 SGDLS and CDR2 YYNGEE. Trimming removed 1 base at V and 0 bases at J, with 8 bases between. This CDR3 spans 14 amino acids. The CDR3: CASSVNADSYEQYF. For the CDR3, the DNA is TGTGCCAGCAGCGTAAATGCGGACTCCTACGAGCAGTACTTC.

J is TRBJ2-7 and V is TRBV5-6, with 7 bases fitting TRBD2. Trimming took 2 bases from V and 3 from J; bases not matched to a gene: 8. The CDR3 covers 15 residues. Germline CDR1 and CDR2: SGHDT and YYEEEE. The CDR3 region has the DNA TGTGCCAGCAGCTTAAGGGGCCTAGCGGACTACGAGCAGTACTTC. Its protein product is CASSLRGLADYEQYF.

The chain combines TRBV5-1 with TRBJ2-1; D is possibly TRBD2 (6 bases). The ends were cut back, 7 bases at V and 5 bases at J, with 19 bases in the middle. This CDR3 is built from 15 residues. Germline-derived CDR1 and CDR2 are SGHRS and YFSETQ. Here the CDR3 DNA reads TGCGCCAGCCGCAAGGAGGCGGGGTGGAACAATGAGCAGTTCTTC. Amino acid sequence: CASRKEAGWNNEQFF.

This clone was detected a few times. This chain joins TRBV20-1 and TRBJ1-1; D not certain. The ends were cut back, 2 bases at V and 12 bases at J, with 13 bases in the middle. The CDR3 is 11 residues long. Germline CDR1 and CDR2: DFQATT and SNEGSKA (reference sequence). CDR3 protein: CSARFTKKTFF. CDR3 sequence (DNA): TGCAGTGCTAGATTCACCAAGAAAACTTTCTTT.

The rearrangement uses TRBV28 and TRBJ2-1, with TRBD2 matching over 7 bases. This CDR3 has 14 residues. Per germline, CDR1 MDHEN and CDR2 SYDVKM. Germline trimming cut 6 bases from V and 5 bases from J; bases unmatched to any gene: 7. The CDR3 sequence: CASRTGTINNEQFF. The CDR3 DNA reads TGTGCCAGCAGGACCGGGACTATTAACAATGAGCAGTTCTTC.